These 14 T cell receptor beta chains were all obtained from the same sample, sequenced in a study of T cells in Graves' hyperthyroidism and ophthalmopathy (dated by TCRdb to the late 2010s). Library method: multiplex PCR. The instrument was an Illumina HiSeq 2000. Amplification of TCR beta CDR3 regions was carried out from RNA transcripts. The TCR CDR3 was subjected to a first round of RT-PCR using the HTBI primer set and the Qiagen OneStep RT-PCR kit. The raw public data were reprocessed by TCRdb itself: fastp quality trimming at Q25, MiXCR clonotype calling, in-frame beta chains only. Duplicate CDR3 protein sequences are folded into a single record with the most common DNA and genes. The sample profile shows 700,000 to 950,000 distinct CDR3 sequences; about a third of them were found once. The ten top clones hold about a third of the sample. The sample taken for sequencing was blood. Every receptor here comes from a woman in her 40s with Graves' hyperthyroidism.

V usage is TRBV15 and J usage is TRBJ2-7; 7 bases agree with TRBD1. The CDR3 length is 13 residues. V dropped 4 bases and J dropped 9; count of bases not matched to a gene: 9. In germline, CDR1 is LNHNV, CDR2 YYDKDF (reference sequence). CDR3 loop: CATSTDRPNMQYF. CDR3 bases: TGTGCCACCAGCACGGACAGGCCTAACATGCAGTACTTC.

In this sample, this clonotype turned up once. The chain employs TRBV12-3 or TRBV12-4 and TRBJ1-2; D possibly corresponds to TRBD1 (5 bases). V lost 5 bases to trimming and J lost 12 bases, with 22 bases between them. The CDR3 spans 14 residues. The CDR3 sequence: CASSPGTIGSGNTF. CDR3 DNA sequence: TGTGCCAGCAGTCCCGGGACCATAGGCTCTGGAAACACCTTC.

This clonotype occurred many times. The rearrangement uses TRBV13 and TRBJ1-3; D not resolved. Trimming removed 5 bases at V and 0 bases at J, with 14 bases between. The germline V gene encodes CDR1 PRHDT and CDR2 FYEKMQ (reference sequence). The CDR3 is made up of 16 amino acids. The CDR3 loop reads CASSKLTDGSGNTIYF. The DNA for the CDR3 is TGTGCCAGCAGCAAATTGACTGATGGCTCTGGAAACACCATATATTTT.

This chain's CDR3 is CAISYSRRGHEQYF. In DNA, the CDR3 is TGTGCCATCAGTTACTCAAGACGGGGCCACGAGCAGTACTTC. The chain couples TRBV10-3 to TRBJ2-7; the D call may be TRBD1 or TRBD2 (5 bases each). With 5 bases removed from V and 5 bases from J, the gap between germline ends came to 16 bases. The CDR3 has 14 amino acids. CDR1 is ENHRY and CDR2 is SYGVKD in the germline V gene.

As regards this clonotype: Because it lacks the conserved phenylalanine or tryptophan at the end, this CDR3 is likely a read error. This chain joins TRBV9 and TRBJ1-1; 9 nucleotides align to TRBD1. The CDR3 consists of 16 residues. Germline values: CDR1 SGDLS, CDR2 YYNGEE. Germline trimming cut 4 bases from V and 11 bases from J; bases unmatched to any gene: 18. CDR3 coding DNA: TGTGCCAGCAGCTCAGGGGGGACAGGGTCTTTGCGAACTGCTTTCCTT. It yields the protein CASSSGGTGSLRTAFL.

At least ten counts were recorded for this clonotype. The CDR3 sequence: CASSRDRTRGTQYF. The CDR3 region has the DNA TGCGCCAGCAGTCGGGACAGGACAAGAGGGACCCAGTACTTC. The V call is TRBV10-1, the J call TRBJ2-5; 8 bases agree with TRBD1. Germline-derived CDR1 and CDR2 are WNHNN and SYGVQD (reference sequence). The CDR3 is 14 amino acids. Trimming removed 5 bases from V and 7 bases from J; junction bases left unmatched: 9.

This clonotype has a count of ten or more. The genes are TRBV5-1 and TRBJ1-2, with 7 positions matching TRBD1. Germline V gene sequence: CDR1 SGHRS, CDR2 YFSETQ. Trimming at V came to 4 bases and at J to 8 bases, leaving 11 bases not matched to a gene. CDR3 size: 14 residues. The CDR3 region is CASSVLDRHGGYTF. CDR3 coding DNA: TGCGCCAGCAGCGTCTTGGACAGGCATGGAGGCTACACCTTC.

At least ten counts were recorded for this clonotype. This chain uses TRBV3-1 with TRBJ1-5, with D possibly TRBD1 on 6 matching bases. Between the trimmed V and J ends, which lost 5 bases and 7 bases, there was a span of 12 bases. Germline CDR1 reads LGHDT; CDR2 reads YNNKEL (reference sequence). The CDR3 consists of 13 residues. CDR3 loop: CASSGQYGQPQHF. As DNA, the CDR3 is TGTGCCAGCAGCGGACAGTACGGCCAGCCCCAGCATTTT.

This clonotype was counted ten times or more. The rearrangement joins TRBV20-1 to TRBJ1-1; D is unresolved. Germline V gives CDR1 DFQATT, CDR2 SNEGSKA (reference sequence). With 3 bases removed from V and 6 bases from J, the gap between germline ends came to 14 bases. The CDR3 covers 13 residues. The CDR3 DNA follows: TGCAGTGCTAGGAATTCGGGAGTCGCTGAAGCTTTCTTT. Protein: CSARNSGVAEAFF.

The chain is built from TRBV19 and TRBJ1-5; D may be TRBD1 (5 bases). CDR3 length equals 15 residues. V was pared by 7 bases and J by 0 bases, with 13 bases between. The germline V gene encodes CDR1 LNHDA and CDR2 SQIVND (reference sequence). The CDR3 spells CASNWGMHSNQPQHF. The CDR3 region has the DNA TGTGCCAGTAACTGGGGGATGCATAGCAATCAGCCCCAGCATTTT.

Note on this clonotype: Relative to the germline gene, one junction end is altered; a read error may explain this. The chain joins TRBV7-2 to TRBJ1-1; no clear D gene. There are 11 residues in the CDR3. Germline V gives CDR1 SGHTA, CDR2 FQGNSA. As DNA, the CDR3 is TGTGCCAGCCGACTGAACGCTGAAGCTTTCTTT. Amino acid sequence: CASRLNAEAFF.

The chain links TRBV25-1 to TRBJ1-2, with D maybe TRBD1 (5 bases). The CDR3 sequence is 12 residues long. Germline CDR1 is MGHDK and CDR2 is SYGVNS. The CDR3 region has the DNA TGTGCTACTGGGGGATCTAACTATGGCTACACCTTC. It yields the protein CATGGSNYGYTF.

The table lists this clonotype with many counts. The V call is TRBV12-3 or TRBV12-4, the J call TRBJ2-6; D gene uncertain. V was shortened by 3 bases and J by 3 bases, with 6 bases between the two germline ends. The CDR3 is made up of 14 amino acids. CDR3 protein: CASSLSVGANVLTF. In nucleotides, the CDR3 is TGTGCCAGCAGTTTGTCGGTTGGGGCCAACGTCCTGACTTTC.

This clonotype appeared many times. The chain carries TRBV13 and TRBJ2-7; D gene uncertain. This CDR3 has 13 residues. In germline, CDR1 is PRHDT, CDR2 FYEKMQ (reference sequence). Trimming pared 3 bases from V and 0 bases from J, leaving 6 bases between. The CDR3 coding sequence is TGTGCCAGCAGCTTTATTAGCTCCTACGAGCAGTACTTC. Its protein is CASSFISSYEQYF.